Below are 27 T cell receptor beta chains sequenced from a single sample in a study of T cells in Graves' hyperthyroidism and ophthalmopathy. RNA transcripts yielded amplified TCR beta CDR3 regions. The HTBI set primed first-round TCR CDR3 RT-PCR. TCRdb itself ran the multiplex PCR reads through MiXCR, one entry per CDR3 protein. Here the sample spans about 360,000 distinct CDR3 sequences, approximately 13% being singletons. What was sequenced was blood. Receptors originate from a woman between 18 and 30 years old with Graves' hyperthyroidism.

V usage is TRBV19 and J usage is TRBJ2-5, with TRBD2 identical over 9 bases. CDR1 is LNHDA and CDR2 is SQIVND in the germline V gene (reference sequence). The CDR3 has 15 residues. V shed 3 bases, J shed 1 base, and the junction held 3 bases outside the gene matches. For the CDR3, the DNA is TGTGCCAGTAGTATCCTAGCGGGGACCCAAGAGACCCAGTACTTC. As protein: CASSILAGTQETQYF.

The chain links TRBV28 to TRBJ2-6, with D perhaps matching TRBD1 or TRBD2 (5 bases each). Germline V gene lookup returns CDR1 MDHEN and CDR2 SYDVKM. V was cut by 7 bases and J by 1 base, with 14 bases left in between. The length of the CDR3 is 16 residues. The CDR3 nucleotides are TGTGCCAGCAACCGGGGTGGGGGTTCTGGGGCCAACGTCCTGACTTTC. It encodes CASNRGGGSGANVLTF.

This clonotype was picked up many times. CDR3 in DNA: TGTGCCAGCAGTCCCAACGAGGGTAATGAAAAACTGTTTTTT. This translates into CASSPNEGNEKLFF. The J gene is TRBJ1-4, the V gene TRBV11-3; no definite D call. Germline loops: CDR1 SGHNT, CDR2 YENEEA. This CDR3 has 14 residues. V lost 6 bases, J lost 4 bases, and 12 bases lay in between. Full variable domain (outside the CDR3, taken from reference TRBV11-3 and TRBJ1-4): EAGVVQSPRYKIIEKKQPVAFWCNPISGHNTLYWYLQNLGQGPELLIRYENEEAVDDSQLPKDRFSAERLKGVDSTLKIQPAELGDSAVYLCASSPNEGNEKLFFGSGTQLSVL.

The table lists this clonotype with many counts. The chain couples TRBV6-5 to TRBJ1-1; D gene unclear. The CDR3 is 14 residues long. V was pared by 7 bases and J by 3 bases, with 15 bases between. Germline CDR1 reads MNHEY; CDR2 reads SVGAGI. In nucleotides, the CDR3 is TGTGCCAGCACGAAGGGTGGATACTACACTGAAGCTTTCTTT. It is translated as CASTKGGYYTEAFF.

This clonotype was seen just once. V and J are TRBV28 and TRBJ1-6; D possibly corresponds to TRBD1 (6 bases). Trimming left V 6 bases short and J 9 bases short, with 18 bases between. The CDR3 contains 15 residues. Germline CDR1 MDHEN, CDR2 SYDVKM. CDR3 coding DNA: TGTGCCAGCAGCCAAGAAGTGACAGGCTCTTCACCCCTCCACTTT. Encoded protein: CASSQEVTGSSPLHF.

This clonotype showed up many times. The chain has TRBV12-5 and TRBJ2-2; 11 nucleotides align to TRBD1. Trimming at V came to 3 bases and at J to 4 bases, leaving 10 bases not matched to a gene. CDR1 and CDR2 from the germline V gene are LGHNT and FRNRAP. The CDR3 spans 18 residues. CDR3 nucleotide sequence: TGTGCTAGTGGTTTCTCAACTCCCGGGACAGGGGGCACCGGGGAGCTGTTTTTT. It translates to CASGFSTPGTGGTGELFF.

This clonotype was found many times. The V and J genes are TRBV14 and TRBJ2-7; either TRBD1 or TRBD2 may supply D (5 bases each). The CDR3 runs to 13 residues. The germline V gene encodes CDR1 SGHDN and CDR2 FVKESK. Between the trimmed V and J ends, which lost 3 bases and 3 bases, there was a span of 9 bases. CDR3 region: CASSHAGGYEQYF. The DNA for the CDR3 is TGTGCCAGCAGCCACGCTGGGGGCTACGAGCAGTACTTC.

The V and J genes are TRBV3-1 and TRBJ2-3; possible D gene TRBD1, 5 bases. The V end lost 0 bases, the J end lost 7 bases, and 11 bases lay between the germline ends. This CDR3 contains 14 residues. Germline assignment: CDR1 LGHDT and CDR2 YNNKEL (reference sequence). The CDR3 protein is CASSQEDKSNTQYF. The DNA for the CDR3 is TGTGCCAGCAGCCAAGAGGACAAAAGTAATACGCAGTATTTT.

The sample holds a few counts of this clonotype. The chain has TRBV6-4 and TRBJ1-6; D gene ambiguous. The V and J ends lost 2 bases and 8 bases respectively, with 10 bases between them. CDR3 length equals 14 residues. Per germline, CDR1 MRHNA and CDR2 SNTAGT. DNA for the CDR3: TGTGCCAGCAGTGACCAGATGAGCGATTCACCCCTCCACTTT. This translates into CASSDQMSDSPLHF.

The V and J genes are TRBV5-4 and TRBJ2-2, with a weak D call TRBD1 (6 bases). Trimming left V 0 bases short and J 3 bases short, with 15 bases between. This CDR3 contains 17 residues. Germline assignment: CDR1 SGHNT and CDR2 YYREEE (reference sequence). For the CDR3, the DNA is TGTGCCAGCAGCTTGGAGACAGGCGGAATATACACCGGGGAGCTGTTTTTT. It is translated as CASSLETGGIYTGELFF.

In this sample, this clonotype turned up many times. V and J are TRBV7-9 and TRBJ2-7; the D is unclear. This CDR3 is 13 amino acids long. Germline values: CDR1 SEHNR, CDR2 FQNEAQ (reference sequence). V was clipped by 7 bases and J by 2 bases, with 12 bases between them. The CDR3 coding sequence is TGTGCCAGCACCCTTATCAACCCCTACGAGCAGTACTTC. Translated: CASTLINPYEQYF.

This clonotype was detected ten times or more. J is TRBJ1-2 and V is TRBV29-1, with D unresolved. Germline V gene sequence: CDR1 SQVTM, CDR2 ANQGSEA. The V end was cut by 6 bases, the J end by 5 bases, with 4 bases between. The CDR3 runs to 9 residues. The CDR3 is CSVEYGYTF. The CDR3 DNA sequence: TGCAGCGTCGAGTATGGCTACACCTTC.

A few counts support this clonotype. The chain joins TRBV7-8 to TRBJ2-3; 15 bases map to TRBD2. Unmatched junction bases numbered 20, after V lost 5 bases and J lost 2 bases. Per the germline V gene, CDR1 is SGHVS and CDR2 is FQNEAQ. CDR3 length: 22 residues. This chain's CDR3 is CASSGGTAGLAGGTRITDTQYF. The CDR3 nucleotides read TGTGCCAGCAGCGGGGGGACAGCGGGACTAGCGGGAGGAACCAGGATCACAGATACGCAGTATTTT.

The sample holds many counts of this clonotype. The V gene is TRBV28, the J gene TRBJ2-1; D is perhaps TRBD2 (6 bases). Germline loops: CDR1 MDHEN, CDR2 SYDVKM. The ends were cut back, 8 bases at V and 6 bases at J, with 14 bases in the middle. The CDR3 is 13 amino acids. In nucleotides, the CDR3 is TGTGCCAGCTCCGCGCAGGGAGGCAATGAGCAGTTCTTC. Translation: CASSAQGGNEQFF.

Only one count was recorded for this clonotype. A single base separates this from a much larger clone, so it may be a read error. The chain joins TRBV6-2 or TRBV6-3 to TRBJ2-6, with 7 bases lining up with TRBD1. Germline trimming cut 5 bases from V and 0 bases from J; bases unmatched to any gene: 10. Germline-derived CDR1 and CDR2 are MNHEY and SVGEGT. This CDR3 is 18 amino acids long. Here the CDR3 DNA reads TGTGCCAGCAGTCTCGAGACAGGGCTGAGCTCTGGGGCCAACGTCCTGACTTTC. Its translation: CASSLETGLSSGANVLTF.

The chain links TRBV20-1 to TRBJ2-1; a possible D gene is TRBD1 (5 bases). The CDR3 extends over 13 amino acids. From germline, CDR1 is DFQATT and CDR2 SNEGSKA (reference sequence). The germline V and J ends were trimmed by 5 bases and 2 bases, with 10 bases remaining between them. The DNA for the CDR3 is TGCAGTGCTCGTCGGACAACCTACAATGAGCAGTTCTTC. Translation gives CSARRTTYNEQFF.

The chain links TRBV11-2 to TRBJ2-5, with 9 bases fitting TRBD2. CDR1 is SGHAT, CDR2 FQNNGV, per germline. This CDR3 is built from 14 residues. V lost 7 bases and J lost 2; bases outside the gene matches: 5. CDR3 amino acids: CASTILAGQETQYF. The CDR3 coding sequence is TGTGCCAGCACCATACTAGCGGGTCAAGAGACCCAGTACTTC.

About this clonotype itself: This may come from a read error, since a much larger clone is one base off. This chain connects TRBV12-3 or TRBV12-4 to TRBJ1-4, with D perhaps matching TRBD1 (6 bases). The CDR3 sequence is 17 residues long. CDR3 coding DNA: TGTGCCAGCAGTGTACGGGACACGGAGACCCTTAATGAAAGACTGTTTTTT. The encoded protein is CASSVRDTETLNERLFF.

This clonotype was observed many times. The chain carries TRBV2 and TRBJ2-7, with 8 bases that match TRBD2. The V and J ends lost 6 bases and 0 bases, in that order; junction bases with no gene match: 4. Germline V lookup: CDR1 SNHLY, CDR2 FYNNEI. CDR3 length: 14 residues. The CDR3 nucleotides read TGTGCCAGCAGAGAGAGCGGGAGCTCCTACGAGCAGTACTTC. Its protein product is CASRESGSSYEQYF.

This clonotype has only a few counts. V usage is TRBV7-9 and J usage is TRBJ2-3, with D perhaps TRBD1 or TRBD2 (5 bases each). The CDR3 length is 14 residues. Deletions cut 3 bases from V and 3 bases from J, with 10 bases between. CDR1 SEHNR and CDR2 FQNEAQ come from the germline V gene (reference sequence). The DNA of the CDR3 is TGTGCCAGCAGCTTCGGGACCAATACAGATACGCAGTATTTT. Protein product: CASSFGTNTDTQYF. The complete variable domain, with remaining parts taken from reference TRBV7-9 and TRBJ2-3, reads DTGVSQNPRHKITKRGQNVTFRCDPISEHNRLYWYRQTLGQGPEFLTYFQNEAQLEKSRLLSDRFSAERPKGSFSTLEIQRTEQGDSAMYLCASSFGTNTDTQYFGPGTRLTVL.

The genes are TRBV7-2 and TRBJ2-1; 7 nucleotides match TRBD2. V lost 5 bases to trimming and J lost 6 bases; unmatched junction nucleotides: 13. CDR3 length: 16 amino acids. CDR1 and CDR2 (germline): SGHTA, FQGNSA. The CDR3 nucleotides are TGTGCCAGCAGCCCGGACCCGGGACTACAAACCAATGAGCAGTTCTTC. It specifies CASSPDPGLQTNEQFF.

The rearrangement joins TRBV5-6 to TRBJ2-7; 11 positions agree with TRBD2. The DNA end favors TRBJ2-1, so the J call may be wrong. The CDR3 runs 17 residues. Germline V CDR1 and CDR2: SGHDT, YYEEEE. CDR3 DNA sequence: TGTGCCAGCAGTGGACTAGCGGGCGACAAAAGCTCCTACGAGCAGTTCTTC. Translated: CASSGLAGDKSSYEQFF.

On this clonotype: A much more abundant neighbour one base away suggests this may be a read error. The chain has TRBV6-2 or TRBV6-3 and TRBJ2-7; D is ambiguous. V was clipped by 7 bases and J by 0 bases, with 13 bases between them. This CDR3 has 14 residues. Germline V gene sequence: CDR1 MNHEY, CDR2 SVGEGT. CDR3 protein: CASTLTGDSYEQYF. The CDR3 DNA sequence: TGTGCCAGCACTCTAACTGGGGACTCCTACGAGCAGTACTTC.

The rearrangement uses TRBV20-1 and TRBJ1-3; D ambiguous. CDR3 size: 12 residues. Deletions cut 7 bases from V and 0 bases from J, with 7 bases between. Per the germline V gene, CDR1 is DFQATT and CDR2 is SNEGSKA (reference sequence). This chain's CDR3 is CSGTDSGNTIYF. The CDR3 region has the DNA TGCAGTGGGACGGACTCTGGAAACACCATATATTTT.

This clonotype showed up many times. V is TRBV6-1 and J is TRBJ2-7, with TRBD2 identical over 9 bases. The CDR3 extends over 14 amino acids. Looked up from germline, CDR1 is MNHNS and CDR2 is SASEGT. Trimming took 2 bases from V and 2 from J; bases not matched to a gene: 1. DNA of the CDR3: TGTGCCAGCAGTGAACTAGCGGGAACCTACGAGCAGTACTTC. Residues: CASSELAGTYEQYF.

This clonotype was observed a handful of times. This chain connects TRBV19 to TRBJ1-1; D might be TRBD1 (5 bases). Germline CDR1 is LNHDA and CDR2 is SQIVND (reference sequence). This CDR3 is built from 16 residues. With 6 bases removed from V and 0 bases from J, the gap between germline ends came to 17 bases. CDR3 coding DNA: TGTGCCAGTAGCCCCCAGGGAGGAAGTCTGAACACTGAAGCTTTCTTT. Translation: CASSPQGGSLNTEAFF.

This clonotype was counted many times. The J gene is TRBJ2-5, the V gene TRBV20-1, with TRBD2 identical over 8 bases. The CDR3 length is 14 residues. The germline V gene has CDR1 DFQATT and CDR2 SNEGSKA (reference sequence). The J segment lost 4 bases and the V segment lost 5 bases, leaving 9 bases of the junction unmatched. Here the CDR3 reads CSAPVRGGIETQYF. The CDR3 DNA follows: TGCAGTGCTCCGGTTCGGGGGGGTATAGAGACCCAGTACTTC.